These 14 T cell receptor beta chains were sequenced from one sample in a study of blood T cell repertoires in COVID-19 (TCRdb year 2020). The library was prepared using the immunoSEQ multiplex PCR assay. The table was pulled from immuneACCESS by TCRdb, which kept in-frame rearrangements only. Such tables lose some clones; where checked, under half of the loss comes from unresolved V genes, and the rest has no known cause. Recorded for this sample are about 230,000 clones; more than 65% of them occurred a single time. The ten largest clones add up to 4% to 5.5% of the sample. Specimen: peripheral blood. The receptor set was obtained from a man over 45 with active or convalescent COVID-19.

The chain couples TRBV6-1 to TRBJ1-5, with D unresolved. Germline V gene data show CDR1 as MNHNS and CDR2 as SASEGT. Trimming pared 2 bases from V and 2 bases from J, leaving 10 bases between. The length of the CDR3 is 15 residues. The CDR3 sequence: CASSETRSGNQPQHF. CDR3 nucleotides: TGTGCCAGCAGTGAAACGAGGTCCGGCAATCAGCCCCAGCATTTT.

The chain carries TRBV10-3 and TRBJ1-5; TRBD1 aligns across 9 bases. The V segment lost 3 bases and the J segment 6 bases; nucleotides outside the gene matches: 6. Germline lookup yields CDR1 ENHRY and CDR2 SYGVKD. CDR3 size: 15 residues. CDR3 region: CAISEGGQGGQPQHF. The CDR3 DNA reads TGTGCCATCAGTGAAGGGGGACAGGGCGGTCAGCCCCAGCATTTT.

J is TRBJ2-7 and V is TRBV27; maybe TRBD2 (6 bases). The CDR3 is 14 residues long. V gave up 3 bases and J gave up 6 bases, with 15 bases separating them. The germline V gene encodes CDR1 MNHEY and CDR2 SMNVEV (reference sequence). CDR3 region: CASSFAGLRSEQYF. The CDR3 region has the DNA TGTGCCAGCAGTTTTGCGGGGTTAAGGTCCGAGCAGTACTTC.

CDR3 loop: CAWSGTGGEAFF. The CDR3 nucleotides read TGTGCCTGGTCGGGGACAGGGGGTGAAGCTTTCTTT. The chain employs TRBV30 and TRBJ1-1; 11 nucleotides agree with TRBD1. Germline V CDR1 and CDR2: GTSNPN, SVGIG (reference sequence). J lost 7 bases, V lost 5 bases, and 3 bases had no gene match. This CDR3 is built from 12 residues.

V usage is TRBV7-9 and J usage is TRBJ2-7; the match to TRBD1 covers 10 bases. The CDR3 extends over 15 amino acids. The V gene end was trimmed by 5 bases and the J gene end by 2 bases; junction bases not matched to a gene: 6. CDR1 and CDR2 from the germline V gene are SEHNR and FQNEAQ (reference sequence). CDR3 nucleotide sequence: TGTGCCAGCAGCAGAGGACAGGGGGAGACCTACGAGCAGTACTTC. Amino acids: CASSRGQGETYEQYF.

Worth noting for this clone: The same CDR3 can be traced to other DNA sequences in this sample. The V call is TRBV7-3, the J call TRBJ1-1, with 7 bases fitting TRBD1. This CDR3 comprises 13 residues. CDR1 and CDR2 (germline): SGHTA, FQGTGA. With V trimmed by 2 bases and J by 5 bases, 2 bases remained unmatched. The CDR3 coding sequence is TGTGCCAGCAGCTTAGCCAGGGGGACTGAAGCTTTCTTT. Protein sequence: CASSLARGTEAFF.

The chain couples TRBV6-6 to TRBJ2-2, with 7 bases identical to TRBD1. CDR1 and CDR2 (germline): MNHNY, SVGAGI (reference sequence). The CDR3 extends over 14 amino acids. Trimming removed 6 bases from V and 0 bases from J; junction bases left unmatched: 1. DNA of the CDR3: TGTGCCAGCAGACAGGGGTCGAACACCGGGGAGCTGTTTTTT. Translation gives CASRQGSNTGELFF.

This chain links TRBV28 with TRBJ1-5; D gene uncertain. The germline gives CDR1 MDHEN, CDR2 SYDVKM. V gave up 3 bases and J gave up 6 bases, with 15 bases separating them. The CDR3 totals 15 residues. The CDR3 here is CASSLNLGSSQPQHF. The CDR3 region has the DNA TGTGCCAGCAGTTTGAATTTAGGGAGTAGTCAGCCCCAGCATTTT. Filled out from reference TRBV28 and TRBJ1-5, the complete variable domain reads DVKVTQSSRYLVKRTGEKVFLECVQDMDHENMFWYRQDPGLGLRLIYFSYDVKMKEKGDIPEGYSVSREKKERFSLILESASTNQTSMYLCASSLNLGSSQPQHFGDGTRLSIL.

The V gene is TRBV9, the J gene TRBJ2-6; 8 bases align to TRBD1. The CDR3 contains 17 residues. Germline CDR1 is SGDLS and CDR2 is YYNGEE. Germline trimming cut 4 bases from V and 2 bases from J; bases unmatched to any gene: 8. CDR3 DNA sequence: TGTGCCAGCAGCTCAAGGACAGGGCTGGCTGGGGCCAACGTCCTGACTTTC. Its protein is CASSSRTGLAGANVLTF. Combining the CDR3 with reference TRBV9 and TRBJ2-6 gives the whole variable domain DSGVTQTPKHLITATGQRVTLRCSPRSGDLSVYWYQQSLDQGLQFLIQYYNGEERAKGNILERFSAQQFPDLHSELNLSSLELGDSALYFCASSSRTGLAGANVLTFGAGSRLTVL.

This chain connects TRBV30 to TRBJ2-7; tentatively, D is TRBD2 (6 bases). The CDR3 contains 12 residues. The V end lost 3 bases, the J end lost 4 bases, and 10 bases lay between the germline ends. Germline V gene lookup returns CDR1 GTSNPN and CDR2 SVGIG (reference sequence). CDR3 in amino acids: CAWRTGVYEQYF. The CDR3 nucleotides read TGTGCCTGGAGGACGGGGGTATACGAGCAGTACTTC.

V and J are TRBV15 and TRBJ2-7; TRBD1 aligns across 9 bases. CDR3 length equals 16 residues. Trimming took 0 bases from V and 3 from J; bases not matched to a gene: 6. Germline V gene sequence: CDR1 LNHNV, CDR2 YYDKDF (reference sequence). The chain's CDR3 is CATSRDQSGQGYEQYF. CDR3 sequence (DNA): TGTGCCACCAGCAGAGATCAGTCGGGACAGGGCTACGAGCAGTACTTC.

The V gene is TRBV28, the J gene TRBJ1-5; D remains ambiguous. The germline CDR1 and CDR2 sequences are MDHEN and SYDVKM. The CDR3 is made up of 14 amino acids. Trimming pared 5 bases from V and 4 bases from J, leaving 12 bases between. DNA of the CDR3: TGTGCCAGCAGTCCGCCCTTACAAAATCAGCCCCAGCATTTT. Amino acid sequence: CASSPPLQNQPQHF.

The chain combines TRBV2 with TRBJ2-5; the match to TRBD2 covers 8 bases. The V gene end was trimmed by 7 bases and the J gene end by 1 base; junction bases not matched to a gene: 11. Per germline, CDR1 SNHLY and CDR2 FYNNEI. This CDR3 has 16 residues. The CDR3 here is CASILDRRGAQETQYF. The DNA of the CDR3 is TGTGCCAGCATTCTAGATCGGCGGGGGGCCCAAGAGACCCAGTACTTC.

In this sample, this clone turned up a few times. The rearrangement links TRBV6-1 to TRBJ1-3, with D perhaps matching TRBD1 (6 bases). Trimming shortened V by 3 bases and J by 2 bases, and 14 bases separated the two germline ends. This CDR3 contains 16 residues. Per germline, CDR1 MNHNS and CDR2 SASEGT. DNA for the CDR3: TGTGCCAGCAGTGACCCCTCATACAGGGCTGGAAACACCATATATTTT. Translated, it gives CASSDPSYRAGNTIYF.